This is a list of T cell receptor beta chains from one sample in a study of blood T cell repertoires in COVID-19. Sequenced by immunoSEQ multiplex PCR; TCRdb stores in-frame clones only, minus some. The sample has some 200,000 clones, 80% to 85% seen once. Source material: peripheral blood. Receptor source: a woman in her twenties or thirties who had recovered from COVID-19. Both conserved end residues are part of each CDR3. A D gene is named only where the DNA matches it firmly. Clone sizes are given selectively: once, few, many, or a class where the clone is expanded.

CDR3 length | J gene | V gene | clone size | D gene | CDR3 DNA | CDR3 protein
12 | TRBJ2-3 | TRBV5-5 | . | . | TGTGCCAGCAGCTTGAGAGCGGATACGCAGTATTTT | CASSLRADTQYF
18 | TRBJ1-1 | TRBV28 | once | TRBD1 | TGTGCCAGCAACCCTGAAGGTTATCTGACAGGGGGGGACACTGAAGCTTTCTTT | CASNPEGYLTGGDTEAFF
14 | TRBJ1-2 | TRBV9 | . | TRBD1 | TGTGCCAGCAGCGCCGGGACAGGGGTCTATGGCTACACCTTC | CASSAGTGVYGYTF
14 | TRBJ2-7 | TRBV9 | . | . | TGTGCCAGCAGCGTAGGTTATGAGTCCTACGAGCAGTACTTC | CASSVGYESYEQYF
17 | TRBJ2-2 | TRBV10-3 | . | TRBD1 | TGTGCCATCAGTGCGACAGGGGGCGAATTGAACACCGGGGAGCTGTTTTTT | CAISATGGELNTGELFF
14 | TRBJ2-7 | TRBV30 | . | . | TGTGCCTGGAGTTTAGGAGGGCTAGCCTACGAGCAGTACTTC | CAWSLGGLAYEQYF
14 | TRBJ1-3 | TRBV28 | few | . | TGTGCCAGCAGTTGGGGGCTACAGGGAGAAGCCATATATTTT | CASSWGLQGEAIYF
13 | TRBJ1-2 | TRBV5-4 | . | . | TGTGCCAGCACCCTGGACGGGGTTTATGGCTACACCTTC | CASTLDGVYGYTF
14 | TRBJ1-4 | TRBV4-1 | once | . | TGCGCCAGCAGCCAAGGACTTACCCGGGAAAAACTGTTTTTT | CASSQGLTREKLFF
14 | TRBJ2-3 | TRBV7-3 | . | . | TGTGCCAGCAGCCTAAGGGCTACCACAGATACGCAGTATTTT | CASSLRATTDTQYF
16 | TRBJ2-3 | TRBV3-1/TRBV3-2 | once | . | TGTGCCAGCAGCCAAGTTATTGGAACTAGCCGAGATACGCAGTATTTT | CASSQVIGTSRDTQYF
15 | TRBJ2-7 | TRBV15 | . | . | TGTGCCACCAGCAGAGAAACTGGTCTCATGCGCGAGCAGTACTTC | CATSRETGLMREQYF
15 | TRBJ2-3 | TRBV10-1 | . | TRBD2 | TGCGCCAGCAGTGAACTAGCGGAAACGACAGATACGCAGTATTTT | CASSELAETTDTQYF
15 | TRBJ1-5 | TRBV30 | . | TRBD1 | TGTGCCTGGAGCCTAGGACAGGGTCGCAATCAGCCCCAGCATTTT | CAWSLGQGRNQPQHF
14 | TRBJ1-1 | TRBV28 | once | . | TGTGCCAGCAGTATCGTGGACAGGAACACTGAAGCTTTCTTT | CASSIVDRNTEAFF
14 | TRBJ1-2 | TRBV7-9 | . | TRBD1 | TGTGCCAGCAGCAAAACAGGGGCGATTGGTGGCTACACCTTC | CASSKTGAIGGYTF
15 | TRBJ2-3 | TRBV2 | . | TRBD2 | TGTGCCAGCAGCCTGGGACTAGCGGAGACTGATACGCAGTATTTT | CASSLGLAETDTQYF
15 | TRBJ2-1 | TRBV10-3 | . | . | TGTGCCATCACCCAAACTGGGACAAATTACAATGAGCAGTTCTTC | CAITQTGTNYNEQFF
13 | TRBJ2-7 | TRBV6-2/TRBV6-3 | . | . | TGTGCCAGCAGTGCCGGGTCGGCGGGCGAGCAGTACTTC | CASSAGSAGEQYF
14 | TRBJ2-7 | TRBV19 | . | TRBD2 | TGTGCCAGTAGTAGCGGGAGTGGGTCCTACGAGCAGTACTTC | CASSSGSGSYEQYF
11 | TRBJ1-1 | TRBV5-6 | . | . | TGTGCCAGCAGCCGGGACACTGAAGCTTTCTTT | CASSRDTEAFF
15 | TRBJ2-7 | TRBV4-1 | . | TRBD2 | TGCGCCAGCAGCCAAGCCGTAGCGGGAGGTGGCGAGCAGTACTTC | CASSQAVAGGGEQYF
11 | TRBJ2-1 | TRBV7-3 | once | . | TGTGCCAGCAGCTTCGGGGAACAACAGTTCTTC | CASSFGEQQFF
15 | TRBJ2-6 | TRBV5-1 | . | . | TGCGCCAGCAGCTTAGCGAACTCTGGGGCCAACGTCCTGACTTTC | CASSLANSGANVLTF